The 28 T cell receptor beta chains listed next were all sequenced from one sample in a study of cytomegalovirus exposure and HLA in healthy donors. The study ran its PCR with 60 Vbeta and 13 Jbeta primers. TCRdb's table, derived via immunoSEQ multiplex PCR, lists solely in-frame clones and lacks some. The sample has about 130,000 clones, approximately 74% seen once. Sequencing used PBMCs. The receptors originated from a man aged 35 to 55 in good health and CMV-seropositive.

V is TRBV2 and J is TRBJ1-2; the match to TRBD1 covers 10 bases. The ends lost 6 bases at V and 7 bases at J; junction bases unmatched: 5. This CDR3 is built from 13 residues. CDR1 SNHLY and CDR2 FYNNEI come from the germline V gene. The CDR3 sequence: CASRWDRGGGYTF. CDR3 in DNA: TGTGCCAGCAGGTGGGACAGGGGAGGTGGCTACACCTTC.

J is TRBJ1-1 and V is TRBV28; TRBD1 matches 7 bases. Germline CDR1 and CDR2: MDHEN and SYDVKM. The CDR3 contains 14 residues. The V and J ends lost 5 bases and 2 bases, in that order; junction bases with no gene match: 5. The CDR3: CASSPTGYNTEAFF. The CDR3, as DNA: TGTGCCAGCAGTCCGACAGGGTATAACACTGAAGCTTTCTTT.

As regards this clone: Other DNA variants within this sample encode the same CDR3. V is TRBV7-9 and J is TRBJ1-3; the match to TRBD1 covers 7 bases. J lost 0 bases, V lost 4 bases, and 3 bases had no gene match. Per the germline V gene, CDR1 is SEHNR and CDR2 is FQNEAQ (reference sequence). CDR3 length: 15 amino acids. CDR3 bases: TGTGCCAGCAGCTCCGACAGGGTCTCTGGAAACACCATATATTTT. Translation gives CASSSDRVSGNTIYF.

This clone was observed a handful of times. This chain links TRBV19 with TRBJ1-5; 7 nucleotides align to TRBD1. This CDR3 is 15 amino acids long. From germline, CDR1 is LNHDA and CDR2 SQIVND (reference sequence). The ends lost 3 bases at V and 4 bases at J; junction bases unmatched: 6. The CDR3 loop is CASSMARQGNQPQHF. The CDR3 DNA sequence: TGTGCCAGTAGTATGGCAAGACAGGGAAATCAGCCCCAGCATTTT.

The chain combines TRBV2 with TRBJ2-5; 7 positions match TRBD2. The CDR3 has 14 amino acids. Germline V gives CDR1 SNHLY, CDR2 FYNNEI. V lost 6 bases, J lost 0 bases, and 4 bases stayed unmatched. CDR3 sequence (DNA): TGTGCCAGCAGGTGGACTAGTGACCAAGAGACCCAGTACTTC. It specifies CASRWTSDQETQYF.

CDR3: CASTGTANSPLHF. The DNA for the CDR3 is TGTGCCAGTACCGGGACAGCAAATTCACCCCTCCACTTT. The rearrangement links TRBV19 to TRBJ1-6, with 7 bases matching TRBD1. CDR3 length: 13 amino acids. From germline, CDR1 is LNHDA and CDR2 SQIVND (reference sequence). V shed 7 bases, J shed 7 bases, and the junction held 4 bases outside the gene matches.

The chain uses TRBV27 and TRBJ2-1, with D uncertain. The ends were cut back, 6 bases at V and 0 bases at J, with 27 bases in the middle. Looked up from germline, CDR1 is MNHEY and CDR2 is SMNVEV (reference sequence). This CDR3 is built from 20 residues. This chain's CDR3 is CASSPPLGSIPLSSYNEQFF. The CDR3 coding sequence is TGTGCCAGCAGCCCTCCTTTGGGTAGCATCCCCCTGAGCTCCTACAATGAGCAGTTCTTC.

The chain recombines TRBV5-4 with TRBJ2-2, with D hard to call. With 3 bases removed from V and 5 bases from J, the gap between germline ends came to 11 bases. The CDR3 totals 14 residues. Germline loops: CDR1 SGHNT, CDR2 YYREEE (reference sequence). DNA for the CDR3: TGTGCCAGCAGCTGGTGGTCGGTGACCGGGGAGCTGTTTTTT. As protein: CASSWWSVTGELFF.

The chain employs TRBV7-9 and TRBJ2-2; D uncertain. Germline V gene data show CDR1 as SEHNR and CDR2 as FQNEAQ (reference sequence). The CDR3 loop spans 14 amino acids. V was trimmed by 5 bases and J by 6 bases, leaving 13 bases between them. The CDR3 protein is CASSPPSSAGELFF. The CDR3 DNA is TGTGCCAGCAGCCCCCCATCATCGGCCGGGGAGCTGTTTTTT.

This clone occurred a few times. The chain combines TRBV5-1 with TRBJ1-1; 7 positions match TRBD1. CDR1 and CDR2 (germline): SGHRS, YFSETQ. Trimming at V came to 4 bases and at J to 5 bases, leaving 8 bases not matched to a gene. This CDR3 is 14 amino acids long. The CDR3 DNA sequence: TGCGCCAGCAGCCCACTACAGGGGAGGACTGAAGCTTTCTTT. Its translation: CASSPLQGRTEAFF.

This clone was recorded only once. The chain recombines TRBV19 with TRBJ1-2; D is uncertain. Germline V lookup: CDR1 LNHDA, CDR2 SQIVND (reference sequence). Deletions cut 4 bases from V and 13 bases from J, with 19 bases between. CDR3 length: 13 amino acids. This CDR3 is CASSTQEVMAGTF. The CDR3 nucleotides read TGTGCCAGTAGTACCCAGGAGGTTATGGCGGGCACCTTC.

The chain joins TRBV6-5 to TRBJ2-1; 11 bases agree with TRBD2. This CDR3 is built from 16 residues. The germline CDR1 and CDR2 sequences are MNHEY and SVGAGI. Trimming took 4 bases from V and 2 from J; bases not matched to a gene: 4. The CDR3 is CASSLYSGGAYNEQFF. The CDR3 region has the DNA TGTGCCAGCAGTTTATATAGCGGGGGGGCCTACAATGAGCAGTTCTTC.

V and J are TRBV29-1 and TRBJ2-1; TRBD1 agrees at 9 bases. The CDR3 length is 14 residues. Losses at the gene ends were 7 bases for V and 9 bases for J; bases not matched to a gene: 13. Per the germline V gene, CDR1 is SQVTM and CDR2 is ANQGSEA. The CDR3 sequence: CSAGWDRELGEQFF. The DNA for the CDR3 is TGCAGCGCTGGATGGGACAGGGAGCTCGGTGAGCAGTTCTTC.

The rearrangement joins TRBV27 to TRBJ2-5; TRBD1 might be the D (6 bases). With 5 bases removed from V and 1 base from J, the gap between germline ends came to 17 bases. The germline gives CDR1 MNHEY, CDR2 SMNVEV (reference sequence). The CDR3 runs 16 residues. CDR3 loop: CASSESPGHTQETQYF. Here the CDR3 DNA reads TGTGCCAGCAGTGAATCTCCGGGACACACCCAAGAGACCCAGTACTTC.

This chain uses TRBV5-5 with TRBJ2-5; 9 nucleotides match TRBD2. CDR1 and CDR2 (germline): SGHKS, YYEKEE (reference sequence). V shed 1 base and J 4 bases; nucleotides not matched to a gene: 5. CDR3 size: 15 residues. Here the CDR3 DNA reads TGTGCCAGCAGCTTGTCTCTAGCGGGAACAGAGACCCAGTACTTC. This translates into CASSLSLAGTETQYF.

This rearrangement joins TRBV6-1 to TRBJ2-2; 7 bases map to TRBD1. The trim removed 2 bases at V and 0 bases at J, leaving 3 bases unmatched. The length of the CDR3 is 16 residues. Germline values: CDR1 MNHNS, CDR2 SASEGT. The CDR3 loop is CASSEQTGSNTGELFF. In nucleotides, the CDR3 is TGTGCCAGCAGTGAACAGACAGGGTCGAACACCGGGGAGCTGTTTTTT.

V usage is TRBV5-1 and J usage is TRBJ2-2; D not certain. The germline V gene has CDR1 SGHRS and CDR2 YFSETQ. Trimming removed 0 bases from V and 4 bases from J, with 7 bases in between. CDR3 length: 14 amino acids. CDR3 sequence reads: CASSLVSVTGELFF. The DNA for the CDR3 is TGCGCCAGCAGCTTGGTCTCCGTCACCGGGGAGCTGTTTTTT.

The chain employs TRBV4-1 and TRBJ2-5; 10 bases line up with TRBD2. J gave up 3 bases and V 2 bases, and 3 bases lay outside the gene matches. The CDR3 runs 15 residues. Per germline, CDR1 MGHRA and CDR2 YSYEKL. CDR3 DNA sequence: TGCGCCAGCAGCCAACTGCTAGCGGGGGAAGAGACCCAGTACTTC. Encoded protein: CASSQLLAGEETQYF.

The chain is built from TRBV19 and TRBJ1-4; D uncertain. Trimming took 7 bases from V and 0 from J, leaving 12 bases between them. The CDR3 spans 15 residues. Germline V lookup: CDR1 LNHDA, CDR2 SQIVND (reference sequence). The CDR3 spells CASIPSGATNEKLFF. In DNA form, the CDR3 reads TGTGCCAGTATCCCCTCCGGGGCAACTAATGAAAAACTGTTTTTT.

This chain connects TRBV19 to TRBJ2-1; no reliable D call. The germline V gene has CDR1 LNHDA and CDR2 SQIVND (reference sequence). The CDR3 runs to 15 residues. Trimming removed 3 bases at V and 0 bases at J, with 9 bases between. DNA of the CDR3: TGTGCCAGTAGTATTCTACAGAGCTCCTACAATGAGCAGTTCTTC. Translating it yields CASSILQSSYNEQFF.

The V gene is TRBV27, the J gene TRBJ2-3; TRBD2 matches 7 bases. The CDR3 has 17 residues. Germline V CDR1 and CDR2: MNHEY, SMNVEV (reference sequence). V lost 5 bases to trimming and J lost 3 bases; unmatched junction nucleotides: 14. In DNA, the CDR3 is TGTGCCAGCAGTCCCGGCAGGCTTCTAGCGGTAACAGATACGCAGTATTTT. It yields the protein CASSPGRLLAVTDTQYF.

This clone was counted only a few times. V usage is TRBV2 and J usage is TRBJ1-3; TRBD1 is a possible D gene (6 bases). Germline-derived CDR1 and CDR2 are SNHLY and FYNNEI. CDR3 size: 16 residues. V was cut by 6 bases and J by 0 bases, with 15 bases left in between. The CDR3 nucleotides are TGTGCCAGCAGGAACAGGGTCCTCCCCTCTGGAAACACCATATATTTT. This encodes CASRNRVLPSGNTIYF.

CDR3 DNA: TGTGCCAGCAGCGTTTACAGGGGTGAGGATGGCTACACCTTC. It specifies CASSVYRGEDGYTF. The V and J genes are TRBV9 and TRBJ1-2; 7 positions match TRBD1. With V trimmed by 2 bases and J by 6 bases, 7 bases remained unmatched. The CDR3 contains 14 residues. Germline CDR1 and CDR2: SGDLS and YYNGEE.

The CDR3 loop reads CASRPQGLNTEAFF. The CDR3 DNA follows: TGTGCCAGTAGACCACAGGGGTTGAACACTGAAGCTTTCTTT. The chain combines TRBV19 with TRBJ1-1, with TRBD1 identical over 7 bases. Germline V lookup: CDR1 LNHDA, CDR2 SQIVND (reference sequence). The CDR3 length is 14 residues. Trimming took 6 bases from V and 0 from J; bases not matched to a gene: 4.

The chain joins TRBV5-1 to TRBJ2-5; no clear D gene. The J call is uncertain, as TRBJ2-7 better fits the DNA end. Germline CDR1 reads SGHRS; CDR2 reads YFSETQ. The CDR3 totals 13 residues. The CDR3 protein is CASSLTEKYEQYF. DNA of the CDR3: TGCGCCAGCAGCTTGACGGAGAAATACGAGCAGTACTTC.

This CDR3 reads CASSLMRERGNQPQHF. The DNA of the CDR3 is TGTGCCAGCAGTTTAATGCGGGAGCGGGGGAATCAGCCCCAGCATTTT. This chain links TRBV28 with TRBJ1-5; TRBD1 is a possible D gene (5 bases). Germline assignment: CDR1 MDHEN and CDR2 SYDVKM. The CDR3 extends over 16 amino acids. Trimming stripped 2 bases from V and 4 bases from J, with 15 bases between.

The chain is built from TRBV15 and TRBJ1-1; TRBD1 agrees at 8 bases. This CDR3 comprises 15 residues. The germline CDR1 and CDR2 sequences are LNHNV and YYDKDF (reference sequence). With V trimmed by 1 base and J by 0 bases, 1 base remained unmatched. The CDR3 DNA reads TGTGCCACCAGCAGAGCCAGGGGGCTGAACACTGAAGCTTTCTTT. Amino acid sequence: CATSRARGLNTEAFF.

The chain has TRBV18 and TRBJ2-1, with 9 bases fitting TRBD1. After removal of 7 bases from V and 9 bases from J, the junction contained 10 bases not matched to a gene. This CDR3 is built from 14 residues. CDR1 KGHSH and CDR2 LQKENI come from the germline V gene. The CDR3 loop reads CASCLDRGGGEQFF. DNA of the CDR3: TGTGCCAGCTGCTTGGACAGGGGAGGTGGTGAGCAGTTCTTC.